This T cell receptor beta chain was identified during a study of post-analysis software for immune sequencing data. Whole-study results and caveats: Four to six TRBV segments appeared more often in patients than in controls, and TRBV5-6, TRBV5-1 and TRBV20-1 were among these.

Germline V gene sequence: CDR1 SGHDT, CDR2 YYEEEE. V trimming: 7 bases; J trimming: 3 bases; junction bases outside the gene matches: 3. The CDR3 contains 14 residues. TCR beta libraries were prepared from cDNA with unique molecular identifiers. MiXCR, run by TCRdb on the PCR reads, gives a single entry per CDR3 protein. The sample shows some 800,000 distinct CDR3 sequences, 35% to 55% of them seen only once. Points on this clonotype: Its antigen is undetermined.

This clonotype was sampled from a girl aged 5-17 years with multiple sclerosis. The V and J genes are TRBV5-6 and TRBJ2-1, with TRBD2 matching over 11 bases. Input material: blood. The CDR3 DNA reads TGTGCCAGCTGGGGGACTAGCGGCTACAATGAGCAGTTCTTC. Translated: CASWGTSGYNEQFF. The variable domain in full, completed from reference TRBV5-6 and TRBJ2-1, reads DAGVTQSPTHLIKTRGQQVTLRCSPKSGHDTVSWYQQALGQGPQFIFQYYEEEERQRGNFPDRFSGHQFPNYSSELNVNALLLGDSALYLCASWGTSGYNEQFFGPGTRLTVL.